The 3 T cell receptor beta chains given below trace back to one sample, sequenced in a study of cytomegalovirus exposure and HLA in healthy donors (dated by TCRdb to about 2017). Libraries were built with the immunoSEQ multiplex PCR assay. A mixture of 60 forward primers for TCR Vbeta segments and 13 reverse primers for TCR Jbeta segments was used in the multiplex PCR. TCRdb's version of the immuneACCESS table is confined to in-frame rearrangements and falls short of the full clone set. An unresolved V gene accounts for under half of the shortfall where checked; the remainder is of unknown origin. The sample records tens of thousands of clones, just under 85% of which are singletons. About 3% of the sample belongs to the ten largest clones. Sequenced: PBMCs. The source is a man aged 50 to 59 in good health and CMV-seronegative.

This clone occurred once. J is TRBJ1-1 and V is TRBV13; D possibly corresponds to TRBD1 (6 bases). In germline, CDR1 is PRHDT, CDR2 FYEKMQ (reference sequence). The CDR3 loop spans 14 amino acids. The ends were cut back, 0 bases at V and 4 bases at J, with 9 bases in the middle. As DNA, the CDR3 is TGTGCCAGCAGCTTAGGGCAGGGGACCACTGAAGCTTTCTTT. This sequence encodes CASSLGQGTTEAFF.

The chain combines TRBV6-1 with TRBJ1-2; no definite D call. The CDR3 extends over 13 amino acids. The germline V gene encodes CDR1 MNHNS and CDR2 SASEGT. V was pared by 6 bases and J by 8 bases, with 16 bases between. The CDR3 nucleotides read TGTGCCAGCAGGTCCACGCGGGTTGGCGGCTACACCTTC. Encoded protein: CASRSTRVGGYTF.

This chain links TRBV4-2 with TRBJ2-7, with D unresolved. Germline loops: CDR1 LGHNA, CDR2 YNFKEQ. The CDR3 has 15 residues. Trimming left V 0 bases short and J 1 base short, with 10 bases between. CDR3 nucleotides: TGTGCCAGCAGCCAAGATAAAGCCGCTTCCTACGAGCAGTACTTC. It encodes CASSQDKAASYEQYF.